The clone carrying this T cell receptor beta chain was picked up a small number of times. Its antigen is as yet unknown. V lost 0 bases and J 5 bases, leaving 7 bases between the germline ends. CDR1 is LGHNA and CDR2 is YNFKEQ in the germline V gene. The CDR3 is 14 amino acids. Healthy Caucasian donors formed the entire cohort. MiXCR, applied by TCRdb to the 5' RACE reads, yields one record per CDR3 protein. The sample has a few hundred thousand distinct CDR3 sequences, 9.5% to 10% seen once; the top ten hold approximately 3.2%. The data are from a study of identical twins. Regarding the study as a whole: The authors noted that invariant MAIT and iNKT cells could partly confound zero-insertion analyses.

These data also formed part of another study, on yellow fever vaccine responses in identical twins.

The chain links TRBV4-2 to TRBJ2-2; D may be TRBD2 (6 bases). The source of this sequence is a woman between 18 and 29 years old in good health. The sequenced sample was PBMCs. CDR3 bases: TGTGCCAGCAGCCAAGAGGAGGGGACCGGGGAGCTGTTTTTT. This encodes CASSQEEGTGELFF.